This T cell receptor beta chain was profiled in a study of neurological immune-mediated disorders. This clonotype was counted at least ten times. MiXCR was run by TCRdb on the 5' RACE reads, yielding one entry per CDR3 protein. The table includes roughly 100,000 distinct CDR3 sequences, around 3.3% detected once. The sequenced sample was PBMCs. This TCR was sampled from a woman aged 18-30 years with multiple sclerosis.

CDR3 region: CASSPVAGGYEQYF. CDR3 DNA sequence: TGTGCCAGCAGTCCGGTGGCAGGGGGCTACGAGCAGTACTTC. This chain uses TRBV12-3 or TRBV12-4 with TRBJ2-7; 7 nucleotides agree with TRBD1. The CDR3 totals 14 residues. V shed 5 bases, J shed 3 bases, and the junction held 7 bases outside the gene matches.